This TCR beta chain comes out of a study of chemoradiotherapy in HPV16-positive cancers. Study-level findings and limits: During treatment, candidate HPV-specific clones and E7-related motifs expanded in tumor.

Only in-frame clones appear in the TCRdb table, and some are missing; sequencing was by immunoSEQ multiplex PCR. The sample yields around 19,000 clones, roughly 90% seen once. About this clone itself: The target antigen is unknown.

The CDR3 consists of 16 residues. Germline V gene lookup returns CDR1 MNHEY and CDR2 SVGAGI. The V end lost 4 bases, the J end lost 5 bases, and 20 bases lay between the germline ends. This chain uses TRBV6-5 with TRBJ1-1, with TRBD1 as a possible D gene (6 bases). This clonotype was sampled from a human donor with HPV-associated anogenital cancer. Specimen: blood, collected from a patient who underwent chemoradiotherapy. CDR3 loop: CASSFIQGSQVTEAFF. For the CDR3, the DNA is TGTGCCAGCAGTTTCATACAGGGCTCGCAGGTTACTGAAGCTTTCTTT.